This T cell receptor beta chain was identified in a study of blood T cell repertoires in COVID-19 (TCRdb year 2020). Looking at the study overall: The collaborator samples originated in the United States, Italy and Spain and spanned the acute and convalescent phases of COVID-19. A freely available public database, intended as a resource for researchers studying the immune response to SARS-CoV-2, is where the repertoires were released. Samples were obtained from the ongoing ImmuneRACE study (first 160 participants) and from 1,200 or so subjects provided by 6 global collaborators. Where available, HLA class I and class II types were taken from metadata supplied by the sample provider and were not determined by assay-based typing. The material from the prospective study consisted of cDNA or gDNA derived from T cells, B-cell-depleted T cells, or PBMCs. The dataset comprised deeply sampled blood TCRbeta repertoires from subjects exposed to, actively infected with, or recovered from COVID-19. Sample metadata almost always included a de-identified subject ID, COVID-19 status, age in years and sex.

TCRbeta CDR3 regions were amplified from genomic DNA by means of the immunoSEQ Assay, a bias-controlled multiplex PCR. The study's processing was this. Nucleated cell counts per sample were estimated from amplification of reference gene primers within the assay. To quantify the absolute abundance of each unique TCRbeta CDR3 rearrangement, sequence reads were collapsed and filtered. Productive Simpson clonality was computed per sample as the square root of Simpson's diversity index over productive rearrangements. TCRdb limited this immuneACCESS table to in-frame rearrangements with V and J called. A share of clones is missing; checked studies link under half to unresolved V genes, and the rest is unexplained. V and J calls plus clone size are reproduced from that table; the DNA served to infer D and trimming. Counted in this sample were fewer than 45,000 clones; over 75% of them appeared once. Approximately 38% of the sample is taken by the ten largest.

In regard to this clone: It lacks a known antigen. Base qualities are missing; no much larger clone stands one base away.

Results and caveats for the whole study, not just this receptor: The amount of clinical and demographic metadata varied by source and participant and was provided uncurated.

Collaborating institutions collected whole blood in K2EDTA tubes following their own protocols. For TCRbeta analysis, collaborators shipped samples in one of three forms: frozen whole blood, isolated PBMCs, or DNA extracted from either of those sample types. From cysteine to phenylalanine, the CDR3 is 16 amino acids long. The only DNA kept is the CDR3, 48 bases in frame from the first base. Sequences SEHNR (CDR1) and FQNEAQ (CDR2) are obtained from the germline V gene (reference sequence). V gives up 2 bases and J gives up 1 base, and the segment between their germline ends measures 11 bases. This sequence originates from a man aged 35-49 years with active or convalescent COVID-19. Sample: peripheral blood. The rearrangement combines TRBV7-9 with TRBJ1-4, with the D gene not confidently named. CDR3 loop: CASSLRGLGTNEKLFF. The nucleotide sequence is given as TGTGCCAGCAGCTTAAGAGGATTGGGAACTAATGAAAAACTGTTTTTT. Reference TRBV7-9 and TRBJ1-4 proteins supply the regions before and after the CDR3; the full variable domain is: DTGVSQNPRHKITKRGQNVTFRCDPISEHNRLYWYRQTLGQGPEFLTYFQNEAQLEKSRLLSDRFSAERPKGSFSTLEIQRTEQGDSAMYLCASSLRGLGTNEKLFFGSGTQLSVL.